These 12 T cell receptor beta chains were all obtained from the same sample, sequenced in a study of OX40 agonist ivuxolimab in advanced cancers. The repertoire was sequenced with immunoSEQ multiplex PCR; TCRdb's copy has only in-frame clones and lacks some. The sample consists of over 60,000 clones, approximately 90% of them appearing once. The sample here was CD4+ or CD8+ T cells sorted from blood, taken in a trial of the OX40 agonist ivuxolimab. These receptors came from an adult with an advanced solid tumor such as melanoma, head and neck, liver or kidney cancer.

The V gene is TRBV29-1, the J gene TRBJ2-7; 11 bases are a match to TRBD1. Germline CDR1 is SQVTM and CDR2 is ANQGSEA. This CDR3 is built from 12 residues. The J segment lost 7 bases and the V segment lost 7 bases, leaving 6 bases of the junction unmatched. CDR3 nucleotide sequence: TGCAGCGGTGGACAGGGGGCAAGGGAGCAGTACTTC. As protein: CSGGQGAREQYF.

The rearrangement uses TRBV7-9 and TRBJ1-1; perhaps TRBD1 as D (5 bases). The ends were cut back, 5 bases at V and 0 bases at J, with 19 bases in the middle. This CDR3 has 17 amino acids. Germline lookup yields CDR1 SEHNR and CDR2 FQNEAQ (reference sequence). This CDR3 reads CASSLLGGGTMNTEAFF. CDR3 in DNA: TGTGCCAGCAGCCTATTGGGGGGTGGTACAATGAACACTGAAGCTTTCTTT.

The rearrangement joins TRBV9 to TRBJ2-3; D is ambiguous. Trimming pared 0 bases from V and 1 base from J, leaving 3 bases between. The CDR3 consists of 13 residues. CDR1 is SGDLS, CDR2 YYNGEE, per germline. The CDR3 region has the DNA TGTGCCAGCAGCGTAGAAGGCACAGATACGCAGTATTTT. Protein sequence: CASSVEGTDTQYF.

The rearrangement joins TRBV6-1 to TRBJ2-7, with 7 bases that match TRBD2. Trimming took 4 bases from V and 0 from J; bases not matched to a gene: 9. Germline V gives CDR1 MNHNS, CDR2 SASEGT. This CDR3 region has 16 residues. CDR3 coding DNA: TGTGCCAGCAGTGGGGCGGGAGCCCAAACCTCCTACGAGCAGTACTTC. Residues: CASSGAGAQTSYEQYF.

The chain uses TRBV2 and TRBJ1-1, with unresolved D. CDR1 SNHLY and CDR2 FYNNEI come from the germline V gene. The CDR3 sequence is 13 residues long. V lost 7 bases and J 4 bases, leaving 13 bases between the germline ends. CDR3 sequence: CASKGGRFTEAFF. CDR3 in DNA: TGTGCCAGCAAAGGAGGGCGTTTCACTGAAGCTTTCTTT. Full variable domain (outside the CDR3, taken from reference TRBV2 and TRBJ1-1): EPEVTQTPSHQVTQMGQEVILRCVPISNHLYFYWYRQILGQKVEFLVSFYNNEISEKSEIFDDQFSVERPDGSNFTLKIRSTKLEDSAMYFCASKGGRFTEAFFGQGTRLTVV.

The rearrangement links TRBV6-5 to TRBJ2-1, with a possible D match to TRBD2 (5 bases). The CDR3 consists of 15 residues. The germline V gene has CDR1 MNHEY and CDR2 SVGAGI. V lost 4 bases and J 4 bases, leaving 14 bases between the germline ends. CDR3 sequence: CASSFGGLHYNEQFF. The DNA of the CDR3 is TGTGCCAGCAGTTTCGGAGGACTTCATTACAATGAGCAGTTCTTC.

With regard to this clone: The germline gene is not matched at one end of the junction; a read error may be the cause. The chain employs TRBV7-7 and TRBJ2-1; 7 bases match TRBD1. This CDR3 is 13 amino acids long. The V gene's germline CDR1 is SSHAT and CDR2 FNYEAQ (reference sequence). The CDR3, as DNA: TGTGCTAGCAGCTTAGCGACAGGGAATGAGCAGTTCTTC. This gives the protein CASSLATGNEQFF.

V and J are TRBV28 and TRBJ2-5; no reliable D call. CDR3 size: 15 residues. The V gene lost 4 bases and the J gene lost 0 bases, with 12 bases spanning the gap. CDR1 is MDHEN and CDR2 is SYDVKM in the germline V gene. This chain's CDR3 is CASSSRKGYQETQYF. The CDR3 DNA reads TGTGCCAGCAGTTCCCGGAAAGGGTACCAAGAGACCCAGTACTTC.

The genes are TRBV5-5 and TRBJ2-7; D may match TRBD1 or TRBD2 (5 bases each). Germline V lookup: CDR1 SGHKS, CDR2 YYEKEE (reference sequence). The CDR3 length is 14 residues. The V end was cut by 5 bases, the J end by 5 bases, with 17 bases between. The CDR3 loop is CASRQFGAGNEQYF. CDR3 bases: TGTGCCAGCAGACAATTCGGGGCAGGCAACGAGCAGTACTTC. The full variable domain, with the rest looked up from reference TRBV5-5 and TRBJ2-7, is DAGVTQSPTHLIKTRGQQVTLRCSPISGHKSVSWYQQVLGQGPQFIFQYYEKEERGRGNFPDRFSARQFPNYSSELNVNALLLGDSALYLCASRQFGAGNEQYFGPGTRLTVT.

This clone was seen more than once but under ten times. The chain couples TRBV6-1 to TRBJ2-7, with 8 bases lining up with TRBD1. The length of the CDR3 is 13 residues. Germline V gene sequence: CDR1 MNHNS, CDR2 SASEGT. J was trimmed by 2 bases and V by 7 bases; bases with no gene match: 4. CDR3 in amino acids: CASMSGQAYEQYF. CDR3 nucleotide sequence: TGTGCCAGCATGTCGGGACAGGCCTACGAGCAGTACTTC.

This chain uses TRBV7-2 with TRBJ2-5; TRBD2 matches 8 bases. V lost 4 bases, J lost 1 base, and 5 bases stayed unmatched. The CDR3 runs 15 residues. From germline, CDR1 is SGHTA and CDR2 FQGNSA. For the CDR3, the DNA is TGTGCCAGCAGCTGGGTAGGACTAGCCCAAGAGACCCAGTACTTC. It codes for CASSWVGLAQETQYF.

This clone was detected only once. The rearrangement joins TRBV7-2 to TRBJ2-1, with 7 bases lining up with TRBD2. Trimming took 4 bases from V and 10 from J; bases not matched to a gene: 13. Germline V gene lookup returns CDR1 SGHTA and CDR2 FQGNSA. This CDR3 contains 15 residues. The DNA for the CDR3 is TGTGCCAGCAGCTCGGAGCGGGGCCTAAACTGGGAGCAGTTCTTC. Its translation: CASSSERGLNWEQFF.